This T cell receptor (beta chain) is from a study of OX40 agonist ivuxolimab in advanced cancers. Turning to the study itself: Patient treatment consisted of intravenous ivuxolimab administration every 2 weeks at 0.01 to 10 mg/kg.

The data were produced by immunoSEQ multiplex PCR, yet TCRdb's version contains in-frame clones alone and is incomplete. The repertoire holds under 75,000 clones, with approximately 90% as singletons. The CDR3 has 15 amino acids. Germline trimming cut 4 bases from V and 4 bases from J; bases unmatched to any gene: 7. Germline CDR1 MGHRA, CDR2 YSYEKL. This TCR was recovered from an adult with an advanced solid tumor such as melanoma, head and neck, liver or kidney cancer. The material was CD4+ or CD8+ T cells sorted from blood, obtained in a trial of the OX40 agonist ivuxolimab. The genes are TRBV4-1 and TRBJ2-7, with 10 positions matching TRBD1. Here the CDR3 DNA reads TGCGCCAGCAGCCCCACCGGGACAGGGGATTACGAGCAGTACTTC. This codes for CASSPTGTGDYEQYF.